Below are 28 T cell receptor beta chains sequenced from a single sample in a study of identical twins. TCRdb reanalysed the 5' RACE reads using MiXCR and keeps one entry per CDR3 protein. Of some 900,000 distinct CDR3 sequences in the sample, 10% to 15% are singletons; the top ten hold around 1.6%. This sample was shared with a second study, whose subject was yellow fever vaccine responses in identical twins.

Sample: PBMCs. Receptors originate from a woman aged 18-29 years in good health.

The genes are TRBV7-9 and TRBJ1-1; D may be TRBD1 (6 bases). The germline CDR1 and CDR2 sequences are SEHNR and FQNEAQ (reference sequence). The CDR3 is made up of 15 amino acids. Between the trimmed V and J ends, which lost 5 bases and 3 bases, there was a span of 16 bases. In DNA form, the CDR3 reads TGTGCCAGCAGCCTAAAACAGGGCGTGGACACTGAAGCTTTCTTT. Translation gives CASSLKQGVDTEAFF.

This clonotype was seen a handful of times. The chain carries TRBV27 and TRBJ2-2; possibly TRBD1 for D (6 bases). Trimming shortened V by 5 bases and J by 0 bases, and 13 bases separated the two germline ends. CDR1 and CDR2 (germline): MNHEY, SMNVEV (reference sequence). The CDR3 spans 16 residues. CDR3 sequence reads: CASSPTDRSNTGELFF. The CDR3 DNA reads as TGTGCCAGCAGTCCTACGGACAGATCGAACACCGGGGAGCTGTTTTTT.

This clonotype appeared many times. The chain couples TRBV5-1 to TRBJ1-5; no definite D call. From germline, CDR1 is SGHRS and CDR2 YFSETQ. The V end was cut by 0 bases, the J end by 1 base, with 8 bases between. CDR3 length: 15 residues. Here the CDR3 reads CASSLGTPSNQPQHF. In nucleotides, the CDR3 is TGCGCCAGCAGCTTGGGTACGCCAAGCAATCAGCCCCAGCATTTT.

This clonotype was counted between two and nine times. The chain joins TRBV19 to TRBJ1-3; TRBD1 might be the D (5 bases). The CDR3 has 16 residues. Trimming took off 6 bases at V and 0 bases at J, with 15 bases between the two ends. The germline gives CDR1 LNHDA, CDR2 SQIVND (reference sequence). The CDR3 region is CASRRRDPDSGNTIYF. The CDR3 nucleotides are TGTGCCAGTAGACGCCGGGACCCCGACTCTGGAAACACCATATATTTT. Using reference TRBV19 and TRBJ1-3 for the parts outside the CDR3, the full variable domain is DGGITQSPKYLFRKEGQNVTLSCEQNLNHDAMYWYRQDPGQGLRLIYYSQIVNDFQKGDIAEGYSVSREKKESFPLTVTSAQKNPTAFYLCASRRRDPDSGNTIYFGEGSWLTVV.

The chain joins TRBV4-1 to TRBJ2-2; D is possibly TRBD2 (6 bases). Trimming pared 0 bases from V and 0 bases from J, leaving 8 bases between. This CDR3 has 16 amino acids. CDR1 and CDR2 from the germline V gene are MGHRA and YSYEKL. CDR3 sequence (DNA): TGCGCCAGCAGCCAAGAGCGGGGCCCGAACACCGGGGAGCTGTTTTTT. Translating it yields CASSQERGPNTGELFF.

This sequence joins TRBV19 and TRBJ2-1, with D hard to call. Germline-derived CDR1 and CDR2 are LNHDA and SQIVND (reference sequence). The CDR3 contains 11 residues. V gave up 7 bases and J gave up 7 bases, with 8 bases separating them. The CDR3 loop reads CASTVKNEQFF. For the CDR3, the DNA is TGTGCCAGTACCGTGAAGAATGAGCAGTTCTTC.

V is TRBV5-1 and J is TRBJ2-7; TRBD1 aligns across 12 bases. Per the germline V gene, CDR1 is SGHRS and CDR2 is YFSETQ. V was clipped by 4 bases and J by 2 bases; unmatched bases: 10. The CDR3 is 17 residues long. CDR3 in amino acids: CASSPTPGTGGPYEQYF. CDR3 DNA: TGCGCCAGCAGCCCCACACCTGGGACAGGGGGCCCCTACGAGCAGTACTTC.

The gene calls are TRBV6-5 and TRBJ2-3, with TRBD1 matching 7 bases. CDR3 length: 17 amino acids. The germline V gene has CDR1 MNHEY and CDR2 SVGAGI. The V and J ends lost 2 bases and 1 base, in that order; junction bases with no gene match: 9. The CDR3 bases are TGTGCCAGCAGTTACCCTCCGGGACAGAGATGCACAGATACGCAGTATTTT. Translating it yields CASSYPPGQRCTDTQYF.

This rearrangement joins TRBV27 to TRBJ1-2, with D perhaps TRBD1 (6 bases). The CDR3 covers 12 residues. V gave up 11 bases and J gave up 6 bases, with 16 bases separating them. Germline CDR1 and CDR2: MNHEY and SMNVEV (reference sequence). DNA for the CDR3: TGTGCCGCGTGGGGGCGCTTCAATGGCTACACCTTC. Translating it yields CAAWGRFNGYTF.

The V and J genes are TRBV29-1 and TRBJ2-2, with 8 nucleotides matching TRBD1. The length of the CDR3 is 15 residues. The V gene end was trimmed by 6 bases and the J gene end by 5 bases; junction bases not matched to a gene: 11. CDR1 and CDR2 from the germline V gene are SQVTM and ANQGSEA. In nucleotides, the CDR3 is TGCAGCGTCAGATCAGGGGGCTGGGGGACCGGGGAGCTGTTTTTT. Amino acid sequence: CSVRSGGWGTGELFF.

Of note for this clonotype: Compared with germline, one end of the junction differs, possibly owing to a read error. The rearrangement uses TRBV7-9 and TRBJ2-1; D unresolved. This CDR3 comprises 13 residues. Germline CDR1 and CDR2: SEHNR and FQNEAQ (reference sequence). The CDR3 bases are TGTGCCAGCACCCCCGGCTCCTACAATGAGCGGTTCTTC. Translating gives CASTPGSYNERFF.

In its sample, this clonotype was seen many times. An end of the junction does not agree with germline; a read error may underlie this. The chain joins TRBV5-1 to TRBJ1-5, with a tentative D call TRBD1 (6 bases). CDR1 is SGHRS, CDR2 YFSETQ, per germline. The CDR3 covers 13 residues. The CDR3 loop reads CASSLAGDQPQHF. In DNA form, the CDR3 reads TGTGCCAGCAGTCTGGCAGGGGATCAGCCCCAGCATTTT. Supplemented by reference TRBV5-1 and TRBJ1-5, the full variable domain reads KAGVTQTPRYLIKTRGQQVTLSCSPISGHRSVSWYQQTPGQGLQFLFEYFSETQRNKGNFPGRFSGRQFSNSRSEMNVSTLELGDSALYLCASSLAGDQPQHFGDGTRLSIL.

This clonotype was counted only a few times. This sequence joins TRBV5-1 and TRBJ2-1; possibly TRBD1 for D (7 bases). Germline CDR1 reads SGHRS; CDR2 reads YFSETQ. CDR3 length: 15 amino acids. Trimming took 5 bases from V and 6 from J, leaving 18 bases between them. This CDR3 reads CASSPTAGGGNEQFF. CDR3 bases: TGCGCCAGCAGTCCCACGGCAGGGGGAGGCAATGAGCAGTTCTTC. The full variable domain, in which reference TRBV5-1 and TRBJ2-1 provide the parts outside the CDR3, is KAGVTQTPRYLIKTRGQQVTLSCSPISGHRSVSWYQQTPGQGLQFLFEYFSETQRNKGNFPGRFSGRQFSNSRSEMNVSTLELGDSALYLCASSPTAGGGNEQFFGPGTRLTVL.

The chain employs TRBV2 and TRBJ1-3; D is undetermined. Trimming removed 6 bases at V and 0 bases at J, with 6 bases between. Germline V lookup: CDR1 SNHLY, CDR2 FYNNEI. The CDR3 runs to 13 residues. For the CDR3, the DNA is TGTGCCAGCAGGGATCTCTCTGGAAACACCATATATTTT. Its translation is CASRDLSGNTIYF.

The rearrangement links TRBV20-1 to TRBJ2-4; D perhaps matches TRBD2 (6 bases). CDR1 and CDR2 from the germline V gene are DFQATT and SNEGSKA (reference sequence). The CDR3 is 16 residues long. Trimming shortened V by 0 bases and J by 0 bases, and 12 bases separated the two germline ends. The chain's CDR3 is CSARDAGLLAKNIQYF. CDR3 DNA sequence: TGCAGTGCTAGAGATGCGGGGCTTTTAGCCAAAAACATTCAGTACTTC.

This clonotype has at least ten counts. The gene calls are TRBV9 and TRBJ1-2; no definite D call. The germline gives CDR1 SGDLS, CDR2 YYNGEE. This CDR3 is built from 13 residues. V lost 4 bases to trimming and J lost 3 bases, with 10 bases between them. This CDR3 reads CASSPREYYGYTF. The CDR3 region has the DNA TGTGCCAGCAGCCCCCGGGAATACTATGGCTACACCTTC.

This clonotype occurred a few times. The chain couples TRBV6-5 to TRBJ2-1; the D gene is possibly TRBD1 (6 bases). This CDR3 region has 14 residues. In germline, CDR1 is MNHEY, CDR2 SVGAGI. The ends were cut back, 4 bases at V and 10 bases at J, with 17 bases in the middle. CDR3 loop: CASSFWERGGEQFF. The CDR3 DNA follows: TGTGCCAGCAGTTTTTGGGAGCGAGGGGGAGAGCAGTTCTTC.

This chain uses TRBV2 with TRBJ2-5, with 9 bases matching TRBD2. Germline CDR1 is SNHLY and CDR2 is FYNNEI. V lost 5 bases, J lost 2 bases, and 6 bases stayed unmatched. The CDR3 has 15 residues. CDR3 loop: CASSHSGGLQETQYF. CDR3 nucleotide sequence: TGTGCCAGCAGTCATAGCGGGGGTTTACAAGAGACCCAGTACTTC.

The chain combines TRBV2 with TRBJ2-7; TRBD2 matches 8 bases. CDR3 size: 15 residues. Trimming cost V 1 base and J 6 bases; bases outside gene matches: 8. Looked up from germline, CDR1 is SNHLY and CDR2 is FYNNEI. CDR3 protein: CASSEEGGLVLEQYF. The CDR3 DNA reads as TGTGCCAGCAGTGAAGAAGGGGGACTAGTACTCGAGCAGTACTTC.

This sequence joins TRBV7-9 and TRBJ1-1; D is perhaps TRBD1 (5 bases). The germline V and J ends were trimmed by 2 bases and 3 bases, with 10 bases remaining between them. Germline lookup yields CDR1 SEHNR and CDR2 FQNEAQ (reference sequence). The CDR3 extends over 14 amino acids. CDR3 coding DNA: TGTGCCAGCAGCTTATCAGGGTGGGACACTGAAGCTTTCTTT. Its protein product is CASSLSGWDTEAFF.

This clonotype was counted only a few times. The V gene is TRBV11-1, the J gene TRBJ2-7; D may match TRBD1 or TRBD2 (5 bases each). The CDR3 runs 14 residues. CDR1 and CDR2 (germline): SGHAT, FQDESV (reference sequence). The ends were cut back, 8 bases at V and 3 bases at J, with 17 bases in the middle. CDR3 residues: CASGRMGDHYEQYF. CDR3 sequence (DNA): TGTGCCAGCGGCCGAATGGGGGACCACTACGAGCAGTACTTC.

This clonotype has only a few counts. The J gene is TRBJ2-3, the V gene TRBV5-1; D remains ambiguous. The CDR3 runs 15 residues. V was clipped by 0 bases and J by 4 bases, with 12 bases between them. CDR1 is SGHRS, CDR2 YFSETQ, per germline. The CDR3 spells CASSLGHQSSDTQYF. CDR3 coding DNA: TGCGCCAGCAGCTTGGGTCATCAATCATCAGATACGCAGTATTTT.

This sequence joins TRBV7-9 and TRBJ2-7; D is ambiguous. CDR3 length equals 16 residues. Germline V gene lookup returns CDR1 SEHNR and CDR2 FQNEAQ (reference sequence). V was shortened by 6 bases and J by 0 bases, with 18 bases between the two germline ends. CDR3 sequence (DNA): TGTGCCAGCAGTAACTCCAACGGGCCGTCCTCCTACGAGCAGTACTTC. Amino acids: CASSNSNGPSSYEQYF.

This clonotype was observed at least ten times. This sequence joins TRBV5-1 and TRBJ2-1; a possible D gene is TRBD2 (6 bases). Looked up from germline, CDR1 is SGHRS and CDR2 is YFSETQ. This CDR3 has 14 residues. V lost 4 bases and J lost 6, with 14 bases in between. The CDR3 loop reads CASSPDAGINEQFF. The CDR3 DNA reads TGCGCCAGCAGCCCGGATGCGGGGATCAATGAGCAGTTCTTC.

This clonotype was counted ten times or more. This chain uses TRBV2 with TRBJ2-5; D uncertain. The CDR3 contains 11 residues. Looked up from germline, CDR1 is SNHLY and CDR2 is FYNNEI. Between the trimmed V and J ends, which lost 8 bases and 0 bases, there was a span of 4 bases. Here the CDR3 DNA reads TGTGCCAGCTTGTACCAAGAGACCCAGTACTTC. It encodes CASLYQETQYF.

V is TRBV5-1 and J is TRBJ2-5, with 11 bases lining up with TRBD1. This CDR3 spans 16 amino acids. With V trimmed by 2 bases and J by 1 base, 4 bases remained unmatched. Germline assignment: CDR1 SGHRS and CDR2 YFSETQ. DNA for the CDR3: TGCGCCAGCAGCTTAGGACAGGGGGCCACCCAAGAGACCCAGTACTTC. It specifies CASSLGQGATQETQYF.

This clonotype was picked up many times. The chain joins TRBV12-3 or TRBV12-4 to TRBJ2-7, with D hard to call. This CDR3 spans 14 amino acids. V shed 6 bases and J shed 4 bases, with 16 bases lying between them. For the CDR3, the DNA is TGTGCCAGCAGGCACAGCTCGCCTATTTACGAGCAGTACTTC. This translates into CASRHSSPIYEQYF.

This clonotype was counted only a few times. This chain uses TRBV28 with TRBJ2-7, with D possibly TRBD2 on 5 matching bases. Trimming left V 5 bases short and J 2 bases short, with 13 bases between. The germline V gene encodes CDR1 MDHEN and CDR2 SYDVKM. CDR3 length: 14 residues. The CDR3 is CASSVRADTYEQYF. In nucleotides, the CDR3 is TGTGCCAGCAGTGTAAGAGCGGATACCTACGAGCAGTACTTC.